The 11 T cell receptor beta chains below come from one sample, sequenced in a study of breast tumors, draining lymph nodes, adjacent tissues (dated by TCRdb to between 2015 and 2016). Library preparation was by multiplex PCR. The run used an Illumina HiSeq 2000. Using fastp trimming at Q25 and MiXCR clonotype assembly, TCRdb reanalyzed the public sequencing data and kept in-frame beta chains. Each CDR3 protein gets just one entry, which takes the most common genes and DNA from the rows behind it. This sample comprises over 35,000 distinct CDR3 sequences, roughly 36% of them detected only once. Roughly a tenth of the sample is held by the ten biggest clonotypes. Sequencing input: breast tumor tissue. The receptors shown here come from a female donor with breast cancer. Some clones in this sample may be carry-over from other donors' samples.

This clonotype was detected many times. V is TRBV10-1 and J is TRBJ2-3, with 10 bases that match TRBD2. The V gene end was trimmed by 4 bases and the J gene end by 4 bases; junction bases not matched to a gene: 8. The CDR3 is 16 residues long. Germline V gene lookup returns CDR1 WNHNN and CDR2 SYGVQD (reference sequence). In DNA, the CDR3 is TGCGCCAGCAGTGCAACTAGCGGGGAAGCATCAGATACGCAGTATTTT. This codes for CASSATSGEASDTQYF.

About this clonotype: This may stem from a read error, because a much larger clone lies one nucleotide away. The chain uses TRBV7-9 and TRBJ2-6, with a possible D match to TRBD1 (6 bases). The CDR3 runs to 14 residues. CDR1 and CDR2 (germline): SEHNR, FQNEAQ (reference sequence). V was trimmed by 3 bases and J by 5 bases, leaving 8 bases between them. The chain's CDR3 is CASSFGGRANVLTF. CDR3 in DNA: TGTGCCAGCAGCTTTGGGGGCAGGGCCAACGTCCTGACTTTC.

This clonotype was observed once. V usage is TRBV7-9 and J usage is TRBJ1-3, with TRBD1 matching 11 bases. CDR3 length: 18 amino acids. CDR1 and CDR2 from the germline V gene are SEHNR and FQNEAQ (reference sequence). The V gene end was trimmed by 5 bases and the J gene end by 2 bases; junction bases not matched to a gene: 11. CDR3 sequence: CASSQTRGQGVAGNTIYF. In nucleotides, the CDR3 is TGTGCCAGCAGCCAAACCCGGGGACAGGGGGTAGCTGGAAACACCATATATTTT.

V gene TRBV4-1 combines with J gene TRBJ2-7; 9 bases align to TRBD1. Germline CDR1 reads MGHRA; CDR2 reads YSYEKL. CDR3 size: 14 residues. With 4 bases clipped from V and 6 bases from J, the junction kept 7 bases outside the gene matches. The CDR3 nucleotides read TGCGCCAGCAGCCTCCGGGACAGGGCGGCCGAGCAGTACTTC. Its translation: CASSLRDRAAEQYF.

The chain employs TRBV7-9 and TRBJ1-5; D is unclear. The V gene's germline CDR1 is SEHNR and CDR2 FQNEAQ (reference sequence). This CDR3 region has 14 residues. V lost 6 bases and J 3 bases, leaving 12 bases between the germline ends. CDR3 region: CASSLEGANQPQHF. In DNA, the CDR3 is TGTGCCAGCAGTCTGGAGGGCGCCAATCAGCCCCAGCATTTT.

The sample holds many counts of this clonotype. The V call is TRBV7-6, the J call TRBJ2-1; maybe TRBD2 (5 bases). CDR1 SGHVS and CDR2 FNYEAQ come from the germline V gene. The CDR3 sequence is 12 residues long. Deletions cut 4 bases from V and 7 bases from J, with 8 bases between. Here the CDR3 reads CASSSSLNEQFF. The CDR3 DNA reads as TGTGCCAGCAGCTCTAGCTTAAATGAGCAGTTCTTC. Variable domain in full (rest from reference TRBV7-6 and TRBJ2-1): GAGVSQSPRYKVTKRGQDVALRCDPISGHVSLYWYRQALGQGPEFLTYFNYEAQQDKSGLPNDRFSAERPEGSISTLTIQRTEQRDSAMYRCASSSSLNEQFFGPGTRLTVL.

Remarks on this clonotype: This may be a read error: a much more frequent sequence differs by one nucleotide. The CDR3 nucleotides are TGTGCCAGCAGCTCCGAAATGCGACCCGGGGAGCTGTGTTTT. It yields the protein CASSSEMRPGELCF. This chain uses TRBV7-6 with TRBJ2-2, with D perhaps TRBD2 (5 bases). The CDR3 runs 14 residues. Germline CDR1 and CDR2: SGHVS and FNYEAQ.

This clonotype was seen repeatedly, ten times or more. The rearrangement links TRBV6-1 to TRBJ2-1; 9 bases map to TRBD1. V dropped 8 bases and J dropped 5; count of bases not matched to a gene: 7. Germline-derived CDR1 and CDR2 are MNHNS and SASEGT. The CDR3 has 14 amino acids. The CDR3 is CASLWDRAHNEQFF. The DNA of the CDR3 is TGTGCCAGCCTATGGGACAGGGCCCACAATGAGCAGTTCTTC.

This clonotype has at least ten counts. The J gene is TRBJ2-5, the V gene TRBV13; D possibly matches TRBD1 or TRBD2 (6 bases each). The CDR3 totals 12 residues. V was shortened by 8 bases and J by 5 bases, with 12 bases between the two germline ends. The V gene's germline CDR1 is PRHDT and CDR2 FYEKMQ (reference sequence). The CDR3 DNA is TGTGCCAGCGGGGGGCTGGGGGAGACCCAGTACTTC. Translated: CASGGLGETQYF.

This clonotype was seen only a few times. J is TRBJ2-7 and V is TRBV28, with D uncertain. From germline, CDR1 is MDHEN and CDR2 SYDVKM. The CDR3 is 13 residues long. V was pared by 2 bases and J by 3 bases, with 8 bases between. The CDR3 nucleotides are TGTGCCAGCAGTTTAGGTGGGAACTACGAGCAGTACTTC. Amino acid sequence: CASSLGGNYEQYF.

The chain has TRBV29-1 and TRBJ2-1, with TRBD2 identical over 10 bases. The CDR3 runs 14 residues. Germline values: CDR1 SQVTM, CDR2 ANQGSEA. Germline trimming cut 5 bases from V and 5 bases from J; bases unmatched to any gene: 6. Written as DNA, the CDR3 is TGCAGCGTTCGACGGCTAGCGGGGGACAATGAGCAGTTCTTC. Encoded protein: CSVRRLAGDNEQFF.